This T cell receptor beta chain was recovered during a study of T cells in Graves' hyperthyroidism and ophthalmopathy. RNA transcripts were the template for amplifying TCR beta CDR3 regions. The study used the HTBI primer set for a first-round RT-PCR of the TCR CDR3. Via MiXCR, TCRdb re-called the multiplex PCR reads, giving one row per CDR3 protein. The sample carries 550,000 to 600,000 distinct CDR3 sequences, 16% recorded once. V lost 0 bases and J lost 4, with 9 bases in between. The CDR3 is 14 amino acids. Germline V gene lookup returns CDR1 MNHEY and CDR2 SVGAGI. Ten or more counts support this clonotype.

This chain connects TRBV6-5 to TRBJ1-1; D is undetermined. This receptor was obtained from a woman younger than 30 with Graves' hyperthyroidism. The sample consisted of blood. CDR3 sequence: CASSYSARSTEAFF. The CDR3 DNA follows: TGTGCCAGCAGTTACTCAGCCAGGAGCACTGAAGCTTTCTTT.